Given below is one TCR beta chain in context. V was trimmed by 2 bases and J by 4 bases, leaving 16 bases between them. This CDR3 comprises 16 residues. The germline V gene encodes CDR1 MRHNA and CDR2 SNTAGT. The data were produced by immunoSEQ multiplex PCR, yet TCRdb's version contains in-frame clones alone and is incomplete. In the table there are tens of thousands of clones, roughly nine tenths of which are singletons. The data are from a study of control samples from healthy donors and cancer patients. The sequence came from a man aged 50 to 60 in good health. The chain recombines TRBV6-4 with TRBJ2-3; weak D call: TRBD1 (5 bases). The material sequenced was blood. The CDR3, as DNA: TGTGCCAGCAGTGACACAAGGGGCAAAGGCTCAGATACGCAGTATTTT. This translates into CASSDTRGKGSDTQYF.